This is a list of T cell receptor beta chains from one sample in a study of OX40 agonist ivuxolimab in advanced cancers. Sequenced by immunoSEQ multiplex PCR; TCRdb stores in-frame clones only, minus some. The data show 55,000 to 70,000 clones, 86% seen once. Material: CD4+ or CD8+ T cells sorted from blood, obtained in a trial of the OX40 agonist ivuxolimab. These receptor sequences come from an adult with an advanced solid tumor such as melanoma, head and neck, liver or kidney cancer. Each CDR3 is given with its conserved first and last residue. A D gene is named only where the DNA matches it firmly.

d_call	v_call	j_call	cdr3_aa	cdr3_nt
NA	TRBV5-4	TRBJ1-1	CASSLDRVGRAFF	TGTGCCAGCAGCTTGGACAGGGTAGGTCGAGCTTTCTTT
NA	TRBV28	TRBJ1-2	CASSLVHNSYGYTF	TGTGCCAGCAGTTTGGTTCATAACTCCTATGGCTACACCTTC
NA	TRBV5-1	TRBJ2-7	CASSAENYEQYF	TGCGCCAGCAGCGCAGAGAACTACGAGCAGTACTTC
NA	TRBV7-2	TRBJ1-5	CASSLVYSSNQPQHF	TGTGCCAGCAGCTTAGTTTACAGTAGCAATCAGCCCCAGCATTTT
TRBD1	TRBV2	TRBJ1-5	CASSAQGNQPQHF	TGTGCCAGCAGTGCACAGGGGAATCAGCCCCAGCATTTT
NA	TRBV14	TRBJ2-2	CASSQWYRSGELFF	TGTGCCAGCAGCCAATGGTACAGATCCGGGGAGCTGTTTTTT
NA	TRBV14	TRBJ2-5	CASSQNGQETQYF	TGTGCCAGCAGCCAAAACGGACAGGAGACCCAGTACTTC
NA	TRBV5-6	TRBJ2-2	CASSFGFTGELFF	TGTGCCAGCAGCTTCGGGTTTACCGGGGAGCTGTTTTTT
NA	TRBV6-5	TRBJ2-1	CASSFGIEQFF	TGTGCCAGCAGTTTCGGGATTGAGCAGTTCTTC
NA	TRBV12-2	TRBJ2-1	CASRLGRRAYNEQFF	TGTGCAAGTCGCTTAGGTAGGAGGGCCTACAATGAGCAGTTCTTC
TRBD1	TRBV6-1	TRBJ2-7	CASNGMTGGSYEQYF	TGTGCCAGCAACGGAATGACAGGGGGGTCCTACGAGCAGTACTTC
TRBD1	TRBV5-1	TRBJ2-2	CASSLEGTAFTGELFF	TGCGCCAGCAGCTTGGAAGGGACAGCCTTTACCGGGGAGCTGTTTTTT
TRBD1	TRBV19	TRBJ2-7	CASSITGGAEQYF	TGTGCCAGTAGTATCACAGGGGGCGCCGAGCAGTACTTC
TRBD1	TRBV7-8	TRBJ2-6	CASSLDRGQGGANVLTF	TGTGCCAGCAGCTTAGACAGGGGGCAGGGTGGGGCCAACGTCCTGACTTTC
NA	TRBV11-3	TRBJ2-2	CASSLSAFGTGELFF	TGTGCCAGCAGCTTAAGTGCGTTTGGTACCGGGGAGCTGTTTTTT
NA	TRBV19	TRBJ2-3	CASSIDPTVGGVTDTQYF	TGTGCCAGTAGTATAGATCCAACTGTAGGCGGCGTTACAGATACGCAGTATTTT
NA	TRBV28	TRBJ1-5	CASSLSLGGQPQHF	TGTGCCAGCAGTTTATCCCTAGGTGGTCAGCCCCAGCATTTT
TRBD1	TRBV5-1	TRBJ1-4	CASSLRDSAATNEKLFF	TGCGCCAGCAGCCTTCGGGACAGCGCCGCAACTAATGAAAAACTGTTTTTT
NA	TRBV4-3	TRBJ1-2	CASSQTAANYGYTF	TGCGCCAGCAGCCAAACGGCGGCCAACTATGGCTACACCTTC
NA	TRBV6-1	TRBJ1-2	CASSEYGYTF	TGTGCCAGCAGTGAATATGGCTACACCTTC
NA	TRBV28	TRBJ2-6	CASSQGTGANVLTF	TGTGCCAGTTCACAGGGCACCGGGGCCAACGTCCTGACTTTC
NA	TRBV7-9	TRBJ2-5	CASSPTGETQYF	TGTGCCAGCAGCCCAACGGGAGAGACCCAGTACTTC
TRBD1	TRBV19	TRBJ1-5	CASSMGRDRGRPHQPQHF	TGTGCCAGTAGTATGGGCCGGGACAGGGGACGCCCCCATCAGCCCCAGCATTTT
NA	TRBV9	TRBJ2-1	CASSVRSYNEQFF	TGTGCCAGCAGCGTCCGCTCTTACAATGAGCAGTTCTTC
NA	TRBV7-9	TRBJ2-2	CASSLGGAGELFF	TGTGCCAGCAGCTTAGGCGGGGCCGGGGAGCTGTTTTTT
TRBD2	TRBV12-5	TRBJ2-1	CASLTSGDNEQFF	TGTGCTAGCCTGACTAGCGGGGACAATGAGCAGTTCTTC
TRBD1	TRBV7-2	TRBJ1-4	CASSSDRGEKLFF	TGTGCCAGCAGCTCGGACAGGGGGGAAAAACTGTTTTTT